These 16 T cell receptor beta chains originate from one sample sequenced in a study of T cell responses to AZD1222 COVID-19 vaccine. Sequenced by immunoSEQ multiplex PCR; TCRdb stores in-frame clones only, minus some. The sample has about 130,000 clones, 87% seen once. This specimen consisted of peripheral blood, obtained on day 0 of AZD1222 vaccination. These receptors all stem from an adult in good health.

V is TRBV6-5 and J is TRBJ2-7; the D is unclear. CDR3 length: 11 residues. Germline assignment: CDR1 MNHEY and CDR2 SVGAGI. V was shortened by 1 base and J by 5 bases, with 3 bases between the two germline ends. DNA of the CDR3: TGTGCCAGCAGTTACTTGGACGAGCAGTACTTC. Residues: CASSYLDEQYF.

The chain's CDR3 is CASSVGTSANEQYF. The CDR3 nucleotides are TGTGCCAGCAGCGTTGGGACTAGTGCCAACGAGCAGTACTTC. V gene TRBV9 combines with J gene TRBJ2-7, with 8 bases fitting TRBD2. CDR1 is SGDLS and CDR2 is YYNGEE in the germline V gene. The CDR3 has 14 residues. With V trimmed by 2 bases and J by 5 bases, 6 bases remained unmatched.

The chain carries TRBV10-3 and TRBJ1-2, with 9 bases matching TRBD1. V lost 11 bases and J lost 5; bases outside the gene matches: 12. Germline V gives CDR1 ENHRY, CDR2 SYGVKD. The CDR3 is 14 residues long. CDR3: CASRPGGQGYGYTF. Written as DNA, the CDR3 is TGTGCCTCCAGGCCAGGGGGACAGGGATATGGCTACACCTTC.

A few counts support this clone. The V call is TRBV4-2, the J call TRBJ2-7; 10 nucleotides agree with TRBD2. Germline V gene data show CDR1 as LGHNA and CDR2 as YNFKEQ. J was trimmed by 0 bases and V by 4 bases; bases with no gene match: 9. The CDR3 spans 17 residues. The CDR3 DNA is TGTGCCAGCAGCCTGCGGGCTAGCGGGGGAAGCTCCTACGAGCAGTACTTC. It specifies CASSLRASGGSSYEQYF.

The rearrangement joins TRBV19 to TRBJ2-7; 8 bases are a match to TRBD2. CDR1 is LNHDA and CDR2 is SQIVND in the germline V gene (reference sequence). Trimming removed 7 bases from V and 2 bases from J; junction bases left unmatched: 4. The CDR3 is made up of 13 amino acids. CDR3 nucleotides: TGTGCCAGTACCCCGGGGGGGGCCTACGAGCAGTACTTC. Translating it yields CASTPGGAYEQYF.

The chain uses TRBV6-6 and TRBJ2-2; a weak D match, TRBD2 (5 bases). Germline V CDR1 and CDR2: MNHNY, SVGAGI (reference sequence). V lost 2 bases and J 6 bases, leaving 10 bases between the germline ends. The CDR3 is made up of 14 amino acids. The CDR3 here is CASSYPAGAGELFF. The CDR3 coding sequence is TGTGCCAGCAGTTACCCGGCGGGTGCCGGGGAGCTGTTTTTT.

This clone was observed a single time. This chain connects TRBV4-3 to TRBJ2-1, with 9 bases fitting TRBD2. Germline values: CDR1 LGHNA, CDR2 YSLEER. The CDR3 is 18 residues long. V gave up 0 bases and J gave up 6 bases; unmatched junction bases: 12. The CDR3 DNA is TGCGCCAGCAGCCAAGATCCCCCCCCCGCGGGAGGGTTCAATGAGCAGTTCTTC. This codes for CASSQDPPPAGGFNEQFF.

The CDR3 is CASSFDGFPDTQYF. The CDR3 DNA follows: TGTGCCAGCAGCTTTGATGGTTTTCCAGATACGCAGTATTTT. The chain links TRBV5-4 to TRBJ2-3; D gene unclear. The CDR3 contains 14 residues. Germline V lookup: CDR1 SGHNT, CDR2 YYREEE (reference sequence). Trimming shortened V by 2 bases and J by 4 bases, and 11 bases separated the two germline ends. The entire variable domain, with the rest obtained from reference TRBV5-4 and TRBJ2-3, is as follows: ETGVTQSPTHLIKTRGQQVTLRCSSQSGHNTVSWYQQALGQGPQFIFQYYREEENGRGNFPPRFSGLQFPNYSSELNVNALELDDSALYLCASSFDGFPDTQYFGPGTRLTVL.

The CDR3 DNA follows: TGTGCCAGCAGTTACTCCGTTGGCTACGAGCAGTACTTC. It is translated as CASSYSVGYEQYF. This chain joins TRBV6-5 and TRBJ2-7; D is unclear. V gave up 0 bases and J gave up 3 bases, with 6 bases separating them. The CDR3 loop spans 13 amino acids. The germline V gene has CDR1 MNHEY and CDR2 SVGAGI.

The CDR3 region is CASSPLNEPNEQYF. For the CDR3, the DNA is TGCGCCAGCAGCCCGTTAAATGAACCAAACGAGCAGTACTTC. The chain recombines TRBV5-1 with TRBJ2-7; D is uncertain. Germline V gene data show CDR1 as SGHRS and CDR2 as YFSETQ. The length of the CDR3 is 14 residues. The V end lost 4 bases, the J end lost 5 bases, and 16 bases lay between the germline ends.

V and J are TRBV27 and TRBJ2-7; the match to TRBD2 covers 7 bases. The length of the CDR3 is 14 residues. The V segment lost 3 bases and the J segment 3 bases; nucleotides outside the gene matches: 5. Germline V gene sequence: CDR1 MNHEY, CDR2 SMNVEV (reference sequence). CDR3 sequence reads: CASSFSGIGYEQYF. DNA of the CDR3: TGTGCCAGCAGTTTCAGCGGGATTGGCTACGAGCAGTACTTC.

The V call is TRBV6-5, the J call TRBJ2-3; the match to TRBD2 covers 12 bases. Trimming took 6 bases from V and 9 from J; bases not matched to a gene: 10. The CDR3 covers 15 residues. The germline V gene encodes CDR1 MNHEY and CDR2 SVGAGI. The CDR3 loop is CASSWTSGAPGTQYF. The CDR3 nucleotides read TGTGCCAGCAGCTGGACTAGCGGGGCCCCAGGAACGCAGTATTTT.

The chain combines TRBV7-2 with TRBJ1-1, with D uncertain. V was clipped by 2 bases and J by 2 bases, with 3 bases between them. Germline values: CDR1 SGHTA, CDR2 FQGNSA. CDR3 length: 12 amino acids. In nucleotides, the CDR3 is TGTGCCAGCAGCTTAATTAACACTGAAGCTTTCTTT. Amino acid sequence: CASSLINTEAFF.

The rearrangement joins TRBV5-1 to TRBJ2-1; the D is unclear. CDR1 SGHRS and CDR2 YFSETQ come from the germline V gene. Trimming shortened V by 5 bases and J by 0 bases, and 6 bases separated the two germline ends. CDR3 length: 13 amino acids. Written as DNA, the CDR3 is TGCGCCAGCAGGGAGAGCTCCTACAATGAGCAGTTCTTC. It translates to CASRESSYNEQFF.

The V and J genes are TRBV9 and TRBJ2-4; TRBD2 matches at 15 bases. CDR1 and CDR2 (germline): SGDLS, YYNGEE. With V trimmed by 4 bases and J by 6 bases, 5 bases remained unmatched. The CDR3 covers 16 residues. The CDR3 DNA is TGTGCCAGCAGCACCGGACTAGCGGGAGGGGTAAACATTCAGTACTTC. Its protein is CASSTGLAGGVNIQYF.

The V call is TRBV7-8, the J call TRBJ1-2; TRBD1 might be the D (5 bases). CDR1 SGHVS and CDR2 FQNEAQ come from the germline V gene. The CDR3 runs to 14 residues. V was cut by 5 bases and J by 6 bases, with 16 bases left in between. The CDR3 DNA sequence: TGTGCCAGCAGCCCCCGCAGGGAGGAAGATGGCTACACCTTC. Encoded protein: CASSPRREEDGYTF. The whole variable domain, remainder taken from reference TRBV7-8 and TRBJ1-2, is GAGVSQSPRYKVAKRGQDVALRCDPISGHVSLFWYQQALGQGPEFLTYFQNEAQLDKSGLPSDRFFAERPEGSVSTLKIQRTQQEDSAVYLCASSPRREEDGYTFGSGTRLTVV.